This is a list of T cell receptor beta chains from one sample in a study of blood T cell repertoires in COVID-19. Assay used: immunoSEQ multiplex PCR; TCRdb lists only in-frame clones, some missing. This table has about 69,000 clones, 70% to 90% appearing once. Source material: peripheral blood. All receptors derive from a man aged 30-40 years with acute or convalescent COVID-19. Each CDR3 is given with its conserved first and last residue. Fields, in order: clone size, V gene, J gene, D gene, CDR3 DNA, CDR3 protein. A D gene is named only where the DNA matches it firmly. Rows give clone size only sometimes, using once, few, many, or a class for an expanded clone.

clone_size: .
v_call: TRBV19
j_call: TRBJ2-7
d_call: TRBD2
cdr3_nt: TGTGCCAGTAGTCCCCAAGGACTAGCGGGTCTCGTTTCCTACGAGCAGTACTTC
cdr3_aa: CASSPQGLAGLVSYEQYF

clone_size: .
v_call: TRBV7-9
j_call: TRBJ2-2
d_call: TRBD1
cdr3_nt: TGTGCCAGCAGCTTAGCCTGGGACAGGGTCTCCGGGGAGCTGTTTTTT
cdr3_aa: CASSLAWDRVSGELFF

clone_size: .
v_call: TRBV7-9
j_call: TRBJ1-1
d_call: TRBD1
cdr3_nt: TGTGCCAGCAGCTCCGAAAGCAACAGGGGAACTGAAGCTTTCTTT
cdr3_aa: CASSSESNRGTEAFF

clone_size: .
v_call: TRBV19
j_call: TRBJ1-4
d_call: .
cdr3_nt: TGTGCCAGTAGTATACAGAATGGTGAAAAACTGTTTTTT
cdr3_aa: CASSIQNGEKLFF

clone_size: .
v_call: TRBV20-1
j_call: TRBJ1-2
d_call: TRBD1
cdr3_nt: TGCAGTGCTAGTCAGGGGGAAGATAGCTATGGCTACACCTTC
cdr3_aa: CSASQGEDSYGYTF

clone_size: .
v_call: TRBV6-1
j_call: TRBJ2-5
d_call: TRBD2
cdr3_nt: TGTGCCAGCAGTGAAAGGGAGACTAGCGGGAGGGTCTCGTACCAAGAGACCCAGTACTTC
cdr3_aa: CASSERETSGRVSYQETQYF

clone_size: .
v_call: TRBV5-8
j_call: TRBJ1-5
d_call: .
cdr3_nt: TGTGCCAGCAACAGGGACAACCGCAATCAGCCCCAGCATTTT
cdr3_aa: CASNRDNRNQPQHF

clone_size: once
v_call: TRBV6-6
j_call: TRBJ1-2
d_call: TRBD1
cdr3_nt: TGTGCCAGCAGTTTGGGACAGGGACGTTATCTTGGCTACACCTTC
cdr3_aa: CASSLGQGRYLGYTF

clone_size: few
v_call: TRBV7-8
j_call: TRBJ2-2
d_call: .
cdr3_nt: TGTGCCAGCAGCTTAGACAGGTCAACCGGGGAGCTGTTTTTT
cdr3_aa: CASSLDRSTGELFF

clone_size: .
v_call: TRBV6-5
j_call: TRBJ2-1
d_call: TRBD2
cdr3_nt: TGTGCCAGCAGTTACTCTAGCGGGGCAAATGAGCAGTTCTTC
cdr3_aa: CASSYSSGANEQFF

clone_size: .
v_call: TRBV7-9
j_call: TRBJ1-2
d_call: .
cdr3_nt: TGTGCCAGCAGACTTCAACTAGGACATGGCTACACCTTC
cdr3_aa: CASRLQLGHGYTF

clone_size: .
v_call: TRBV10-3
j_call: TRBJ1-2
d_call: .
cdr3_nt: TGTGCCATCAGTGGCGGAAGAAACTATGGCTACACCTTC
cdr3_aa: CAISGGRNYGYTF

clone_size: .
v_call: TRBV5-1
j_call: TRBJ2-5
d_call: .
cdr3_nt: TGCGCCAGCAGCTTGGCAGAAGATCAAGAGACCCAGTACTTC
cdr3_aa: CASSLAEDQETQYF

clone_size: .
v_call: TRBV27
j_call: TRBJ2-3
d_call: .
cdr3_nt: TGTGCCAGCAGTTTTGAGGGCAGGGGATTCACAGATACGCAGTATTTT
cdr3_aa: CASSFEGRGFTDTQYF

clone_size: few
v_call: TRBV9
j_call: TRBJ2-7
d_call: .
cdr3_nt: TGTGCCAGCAGCCCAAAAGCAGTGGGCCGGCAGTACTTC
cdr3_aa: CASSPKAVGRQYF

clone_size: .
v_call: TRBV6-5
j_call: TRBJ2-5
d_call: TRBD2
cdr3_nt: TGTGCCAGCAGTTCCCACATAGGACTAGCGAGAGAGACCCAGTACTTC
cdr3_aa: CASSSHIGLARETQYF

clone_size: .
v_call: TRBV7-2
j_call: TRBJ1-6
d_call: TRBD1
cdr3_nt: TGTGCCAGCAGCTCCAACAGGGGATCGGATTCACCCCTCCACTTT
cdr3_aa: CASSSNRGSDSPLHF

clone_size: .
v_call: TRBV4-3
j_call: TRBJ1-3
d_call: .
cdr3_nt: TGCGCCAGCAGTCGGGCGGGGGGTTCTGGAAACACCATATATTTT
cdr3_aa: CASSRAGGSGNTIYF

clone_size: .
v_call: TRBV7-8
j_call: TRBJ1-1
d_call: .
cdr3_nt: TGTGCCAGCAGCTTAGGACTTATGAACACTGAAGCTTTCTTT
cdr3_aa: CASSLGLMNTEAFF

clone_size: .
v_call: TRBV18
j_call: TRBJ2-1
d_call: TRBD1
cdr3_nt: TGTGCCAGCCTAGCCGGGACAGGGTCCTACAATGAGCAGTTCTTC
cdr3_aa: CASLAGTGSYNEQFF

clone_size: .
v_call: TRBV6-2/TRBV6-3
j_call: TRBJ1-2
d_call: TRBD1
cdr3_nt: TGTGCCAGCAGCATGGACAGGGGGCGTAAAGGCTACACCTTC
cdr3_aa: CASSMDRGRKGYTF

clone_size: .
v_call: TRBV18
j_call: TRBJ2-7
d_call: .
cdr3_nt: TGTGCCAGCTCACCACTTAACGGACAGCACGAGCAGTACTTC
cdr3_aa: CASSPLNGQHEQYF

clone_size: .
v_call: TRBV27
j_call: TRBJ1-2
d_call: TRBD1
cdr3_nt: TGTGCCAGCAGCCCGGACAGGGCGCCTGAGAGGTATGGCTACACCTTC
cdr3_aa: CASSPDRAPERYGYTF

clone_size: .
v_call: TRBV12-5
j_call: TRBJ2-3
d_call: .
cdr3_nt: TGTGCTAGTGGTATGCGACTAGAATCGCCAGGAGATACGCAGTATTTT
cdr3_aa: CASGMRLESPGDTQYF

clone_size: .
v_call: TRBV6-1
j_call: TRBJ1-1
d_call: .
cdr3_nt: TGTGCCAGCAGGGATACAGGCCGCCCGAACACTGAAGCTTTCTTT
cdr3_aa: CASRDTGRPNTEAFF

clone_size: .
v_call: TRBV18
j_call: TRBJ1-2
d_call: .
cdr3_nt: TGTGCCAGCTCACCACTTGGACAACCGGGAGAATTAGATGGCTACACCTTC
cdr3_aa: CASSPLGQPGELDGYTF

clone_size: .
v_call: TRBV27
j_call: TRBJ2-2
d_call: TRBD1
cdr3_nt: TGTGCCAGCAGTTGGGACAGCCGCAGGGGGAACGGGGAGCTGTTTTTT
cdr3_aa: CASSWDSRRGNGELFF

clone_size: .
v_call: TRBV5-1
j_call: TRBJ2-5
d_call: TRBD2
cdr3_nt: TGCGCCAGCAGCCCTGGACTAGCGGGAGTCGTAGAGGAGACCCAGTACTTC
cdr3_aa: CASSPGLAGVVEETQYF

clone_size: .
v_call: TRBV3-1/TRBV3-2
j_call: TRBJ2-1
d_call: TRBD2
cdr3_nt: TGTGCCAGCAGCCAAAGTGGGAGAAGCGGGAGATTAAAGAATGAGCAGTTCTTC
cdr3_aa: CASSQSGRSGRLKNEQFF

clone_size: .
v_call: TRBV7-2
j_call: TRBJ1-3
d_call: .
cdr3_nt: TGTGCCAGCAGCTCATCCCAAGGGGGCTCTGGAAACACCATATATTTT
cdr3_aa: CASSSSQGGSGNTIYF

clone_size: .
v_call: TRBV3-1/TRBV3-2
j_call: TRBJ2-3
d_call: .
cdr3_nt: TGTGCCAGCAGCCAAGAAGCCCTCCGTCCCACAGATACGCAGTATTTT
cdr3_aa: CASSQEALRPTDTQYF

clone_size: .
v_call: TRBV5-1
j_call: TRBJ1-4
d_call: .
cdr3_nt: TGCGCCAGCAGCTTGGGGGCGTCAATTAATGAAAAACTGTTTTTT
cdr3_aa: CASSLGASINEKLFF

clone_size: .
v_call: TRBV19
j_call: TRBJ2-1
d_call: TRBD2
cdr3_nt: TGTGCCAGTATAGCTAGCGGGGCACCTGCTTACAATGAGCAGTTCTTC
cdr3_aa: CASIASGAPAYNEQFF

clone_size: .
v_call: TRBV7-8
j_call: TRBJ1-2
d_call: .
cdr3_nt: TGTGCCAGCAGCGCGCGGCAGGGCGGGAACGGCTACACCTTC
cdr3_aa: CASSARQGGNGYTF

clone_size: .
v_call: TRBV27
j_call: TRBJ1-5
d_call: TRBD1
cdr3_nt: TGTGCCAGCAGTCTTAGGACAGGGGGCTCGGAGCCCCAGCATTTT
cdr3_aa: CASSLRTGGSEPQHF

clone_size: .
v_call: TRBV11-2
j_call: TRBJ1-1
d_call: .
cdr3_nt: TGTGCCAGCAGCCTGGAGATGAACACTGAAGCTTTCTTT
cdr3_aa: CASSLEMNTEAFF

clone_size: .
v_call: TRBV12-3/TRBV12-4
j_call: TRBJ1-2
d_call: .
cdr3_nt: TGTGCCAGCAGGAAGCAGGTGTATGGCTACACCTTC
cdr3_aa: CASRKQVYGYTF

clone_size: .
v_call: TRBV13
j_call: TRBJ2-7
d_call: TRBD1
cdr3_nt: TGTGCCAGCAGCTTAGACAGGGGCTCCTACGAGCAGTACTTC
cdr3_aa: CASSLDRGSYEQYF

clone_size: .
v_call: TRBV5-1
j_call: TRBJ2-5
d_call: TRBD1
cdr3_nt: TGCGCCAGCAGCTCCGGGACAGGGACCGGGAGGGAGACCCAGTACTTC
cdr3_aa: CASSSGTGTGRETQYF

clone_size: .
v_call: TRBV11-2
j_call: TRBJ2-1
d_call: .
cdr3_nt: TGTGCCAGCAGCTTCAAGGTAGACTTGAACAATGAGCAGTTCTTC
cdr3_aa: CASSFKVDLNNEQFF

clone_size: .
v_call: TRBV5-8
j_call: TRBJ1-5
d_call: .
cdr3_nt: TGTGCCAGCAGCTTGGATCTTAGCGGGGGTGGGGTGCCCCAGCATTTT
cdr3_aa: CASSLDLSGGGVPQHF

clone_size: .
v_call: TRBV9
j_call: TRBJ1-2
d_call: TRBD1
cdr3_nt: TGTGCCAGCACCGTGGGGACAGGCTATGGCTACACCTTC
cdr3_aa: CASTVGTGYGYTF

clone_size: .
v_call: TRBV10-1
j_call: TRBJ2-5
d_call: .
cdr3_nt: TGCGCCAGCCGGGGGTCGGGGAGCCAAGAGACCCAGTACTTC
cdr3_aa: CASRGSGSQETQYF

clone_size: .
v_call: TRBV14
j_call: TRBJ1-1
d_call: .
cdr3_nt: TGTGCCAGCAGCCCACAGTGGGGGGTTAACACTGAAGCTTTCTTT
cdr3_aa: CASSPQWGVNTEAFF

clone_size: .
v_call: TRBV6-6
j_call: TRBJ2-7
d_call: .
cdr3_nt: TGTGCCAGCAGTTACTCGAACGCAGGCACCTACGAGCAGTACTTC
cdr3_aa: CASSYSNAGTYEQYF

clone_size: .
v_call: TRBV2
j_call: TRBJ1-1
d_call: .
cdr3_nt: TGTGCCAGCAGTGGAGGAGGACGGGACACTGAAGCTTTCTTT
cdr3_aa: CASSGGGRDTEAFF

clone_size: .
v_call: TRBV9
j_call: TRBJ1-3
d_call: TRBD1
cdr3_nt: TGTGCCAGCAGCTCCTATCGGACAGGGAACTATGGAAACACCATATATTTT
cdr3_aa: CASSSYRTGNYGNTIYF

clone_size: .
v_call: TRBV9
j_call: TRBJ2-1
d_call: TRBD1
cdr3_nt: TGTGCCAGCACCCTCCAGGGGGCTTCCTACAATGAGCAGTTCTTC
cdr3_aa: CASTLQGASYNEQFF

clone_size: .
v_call: TRBV19
j_call: TRBJ1-1
d_call: TRBD1
cdr3_nt: TGTGCCAGTGCCGGACAGGGAAGGACTGAAGCTTTCTTT
cdr3_aa: CASAGQGRTEAFF

clone_size: once
v_call: TRBV2
j_call: TRBJ1-1
d_call: TRBD1
cdr3_nt: TGTGCCAGCAGGGGGGACAGGGAAACTGAAGCTTTCTTT
cdr3_aa: CASRGDRETEAFF

clone_size: .
v_call: TRBV5-1
j_call: TRBJ1-4
d_call: TRBD1
cdr3_nt: TGCGCCAGCAGCTTAACAGGGGGCGTGGGGACTAATGAAAAACTGTTTTTT
cdr3_aa: CASSLTGGVGTNEKLFF

clone_size: .
v_call: TRBV6-5
j_call: TRBJ1-6
d_call: TRBD1
cdr3_nt: TGTGCCAGCAGGGCAGGGGGAAATTCACCCCTCCACTTT
cdr3_aa: CASRAGGNSPLHF

clone_size: .
v_call: TRBV4-2
j_call: TRBJ2-1
d_call: TRBD2
cdr3_nt: TGTGCCAGCAGCCAACTCGGGCTAGCGGGAGATGAGCAGTTCTTC
cdr3_aa: CASSQLGLAGDEQFF

clone_size: few
v_call: TRBV5-6
j_call: TRBJ2-1
d_call: TRBD1
cdr3_nt: TGTGCCAGCAGCTTGGGTAGGGGCCAGGGGGCGTGGGTCGGTCGGCAGTTCTTC
cdr3_aa: CASSLGRGQGAWVGRQFF

clone_size: .
v_call: TRBV4-1
j_call: TRBJ1-2
d_call: TRBD1
cdr3_nt: TGCGCCAGCAGCCAGCTGGACAGGGGTTTTAACTATGGCTACACCTTC
cdr3_aa: CASSQLDRGFNYGYTF

clone_size: .
v_call: TRBV13
j_call: TRBJ1-2
d_call: TRBD1
cdr3_nt: TGTGCCAGCAGCATAAAACCGACAGGGCACTATGGCTACACCTTC
cdr3_aa: CASSIKPTGHYGYTF

clone_size: few
v_call: TRBV24-1
j_call: TRBJ1-1
d_call: .
cdr3_nt: TGTGCCACCAGTGACAGGGGGAACACTGAAGCTTTCTTT
cdr3_aa: CATSDRGNTEAFF

clone_size: .
v_call: TRBV2
j_call: TRBJ2-2
d_call: TRBD1
cdr3_nt: TGTGCCAGCATCGCGACAGGGATGGGCGGGGAGCTGTTTTTT
cdr3_aa: CASIATGMGGELFF

clone_size: .
v_call: TRBV3-1/TRBV3-2
j_call: TRBJ1-2
d_call: .
cdr3_nt: TGTGCCAGCAGCCCCCCCGGACAATCCTATGGCTACACCTTC
cdr3_aa: CASSPPGQSYGYTF